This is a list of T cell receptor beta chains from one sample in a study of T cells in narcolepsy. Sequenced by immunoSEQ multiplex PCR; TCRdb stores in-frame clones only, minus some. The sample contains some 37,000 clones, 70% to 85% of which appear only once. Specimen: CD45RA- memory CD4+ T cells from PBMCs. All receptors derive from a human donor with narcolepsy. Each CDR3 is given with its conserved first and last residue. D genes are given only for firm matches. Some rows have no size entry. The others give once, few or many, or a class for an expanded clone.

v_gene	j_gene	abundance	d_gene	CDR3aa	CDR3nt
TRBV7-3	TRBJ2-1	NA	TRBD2	CASSFAVSGGVYEQFF	TGTGCCAGCAGCTTCGCCGTCAGCGGGGGGGTCTATGAGCAGTTCTTC
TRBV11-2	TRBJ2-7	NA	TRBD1	CASSLGDRVYEQYF	TGTGCCAGCAGCTTAGGTGACAGGGTCTACGAGCAGTACTTC
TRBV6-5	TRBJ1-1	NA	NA	CASSAAGQRNTEAFF	TGTGCCAGCAGCGCCGCCGGACAAAGGAACACTGAAGCTTTCTTT
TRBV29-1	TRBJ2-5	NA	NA	CSAGRSQETQYF	TGCAGCGCCGGTAGGAGCCAAGAGACCCAGTACTTC
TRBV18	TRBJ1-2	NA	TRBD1	CASSTGVMNGYTF	TGTGCCAGCTCGACAGGGGTGATGAATGGCTACACCTTC
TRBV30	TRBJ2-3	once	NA	CAWSVRGLAHTDTQYF	TGTGCCTGGAGTGTCCGGGGCCTAGCACACACAGATACGCAGTATTTT
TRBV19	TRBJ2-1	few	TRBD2	CASSISIAGGPNEQFF	TGTGCCAGTAGTATATCAATAGCGGGGGGGCCGAATGAGCAGTTCTTC
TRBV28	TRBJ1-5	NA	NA	CASNGGGNQPQHF	TGTGCCAGCAATGGGGGGGGCAATCAGCCCCAGCATTTT
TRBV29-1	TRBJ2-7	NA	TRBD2	CSVVSGGSEYF	TGCAGCGTTGTGAGCGGGGGCTCGGAGTACTTC
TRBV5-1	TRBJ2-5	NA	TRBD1	CASSFGQGGETQYF	TGCGCCAGCAGCTTTGGACAGGGCGGAGAGACCCAGTACTTC
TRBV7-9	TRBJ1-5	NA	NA	CASSLSASNQPQHF	TGTGCCAGCAGCTTATCAGCTAGCAATCAGCCCCAGCATTTT
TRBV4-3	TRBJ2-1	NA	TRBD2	CASSQDWSGGASHYNEQFF	TGCGCCAGCAGCCAAGATTGGAGCGGGGGGGCCTCTCACTACAATGAGCAGTTCTTC
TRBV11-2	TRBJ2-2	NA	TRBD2	CASSFTSGASTGELFF	TGTGCCAGCAGCTTTACTAGCGGGGCGAGCACCGGGGAGCTGTTTTTT
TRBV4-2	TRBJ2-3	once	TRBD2	CASSQSKGGLDTQYF	TGTGCCAGCAGCCAATCCAAGGGAGGGCTAGATACGCAGTATTTT
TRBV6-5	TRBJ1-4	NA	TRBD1	CASSYGQGRGEKLFF	TGTGCCAGCAGTTACGGACAGGGTAGAGGGGAAAAACTGTTTTTT
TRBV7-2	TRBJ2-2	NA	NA	CASSLGRVTGELFF	TGTGCCAGCAGCTTAGGCAGGGTCACCGGGGAGCTGTTTTTT
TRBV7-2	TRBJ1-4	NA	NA	CASSHIATNEKLFF	TGTGCCAGCAGTCACATCGCAACTAATGAAAAACTGTTTTTT
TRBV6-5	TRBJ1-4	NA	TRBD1	CASSYSGTGSNEKLFF	TGTGCCAGCAGTTACTCTGGGACAGGGTCAAATGAAAAACTGTTTTTT
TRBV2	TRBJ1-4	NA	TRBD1	CASTQDRGREKLFF	TGTGCCAGCACCCAGGACAGGGGGCGTGAAAAACTGTTTTTT
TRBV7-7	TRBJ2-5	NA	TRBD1	CASSRPTGTGRKETQYF	TGTGCTAGCAGCCGGCCCACCGGGACAGGGAGGAAGGAGACCCAGTACTTC
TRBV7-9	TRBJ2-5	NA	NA	CASSQPQASDQETQYF	TGTGCCAGCAGCCAACCCCAAGCGTCGGACCAAGAGACCCAGTACTTC
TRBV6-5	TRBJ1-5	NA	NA	CASTPGAGNQPQHF	TGTGCCAGCACCCCGGGGGCAGGCAATCAGCCCCAGCATTTT
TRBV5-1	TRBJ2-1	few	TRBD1	CASKIGQGTNNEQFF	TGCGCCAGCAAGATCGGACAGGGGACCAACAATGAGCAGTTCTTC
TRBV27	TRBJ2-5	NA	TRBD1	CASSPGQGRGETQYF	TGTGCCAGCAGTCCAGGACAGGGAAGGGGGGAGACCCAGTACTTC
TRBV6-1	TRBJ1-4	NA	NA	CASSGQADEKLFF	TGTGCCAGCAGTGGACAGGCTGATGAAAAACTGTTTTTT
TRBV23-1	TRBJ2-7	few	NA	CASSPHSLGSYEQYF	TGCGCCAGCAGTCCCCACAGCCTCGGCTCCTACGAGCAGTACTTC
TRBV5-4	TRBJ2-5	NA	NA	CASSLGSGAYQETQYF	TGTGCTAGCAGCTTGGGGTCTGGGGCGTACCAAGAGACCCAGTACTTC
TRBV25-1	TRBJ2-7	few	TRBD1	CASSAWDSRNEQYF	TGTGCCAGCAGTGCATGGGACAGTCGCAACGAGCAGTACTTC
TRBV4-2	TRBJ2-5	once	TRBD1	CASSQGILDRDATQYF	TGTGCCAGCAGCCAAGGTATCTTGGACAGGGATGCGACCCAGTACTTC
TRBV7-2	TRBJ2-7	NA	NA	CASRVARGGEQYF	TGTGCCAGCAGGGTGGCCAGGGGAGGCGAGCAGTACTTC
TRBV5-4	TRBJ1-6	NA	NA	CASSLERSSNSPLHF	TGTGCCAGCAGCTTGGAGCGGAGCTCTAATTCACCCCTCCACTTT
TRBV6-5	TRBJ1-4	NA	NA	CASSYSPTGSGEKLFF	TGTGCCAGCAGTTACTCACCCACCGGGTCGGGTGAAAAACTGTTTTTT
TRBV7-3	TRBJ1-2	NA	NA	CASSPSPFYGYTF	TGTGCCAGCAGCCCGAGTCCTTTCTATGGCTACACCTTC
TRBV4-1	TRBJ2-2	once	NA	CASSQADAGTLNTGELFF	TGCGCCAGCAGCCAGGCAGACGCCGGGACCCTGAACACCGGGGAGCTGTTTTTT
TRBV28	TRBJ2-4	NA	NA	CASSAGGVAKNIQYF	TGTGCCAGCAGTGCTGGGGGTGTTGCCAAAAACATTCAGTACTTC
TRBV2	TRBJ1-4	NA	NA	CASPATPGGEKLFF	TGTGCCAGCCCAGCGACCCCGGGAGGTGAAAAACTGTTTTTT
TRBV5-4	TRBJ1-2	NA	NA	CASSLDRTYGYTF	TGTGCCAGCAGCTTGGACAGGACCTATGGCTACACCTTC
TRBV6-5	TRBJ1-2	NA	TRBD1	CASRTTDRLNYGYTF	TGTGCCAGCAGGACCACGGACAGGCTTAACTATGGCTACACCTTC
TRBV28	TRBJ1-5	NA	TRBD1	CASSPGQGRSNQPQHF	TGTGCCAGCAGCCCGGGACAGGGTCGGAGCAATCAGCCCCAGCATTTT
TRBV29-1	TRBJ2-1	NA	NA	CSVAGRSYNEQFF	TGCAGCGTCGCGGGTCGCTCCTACAATGAGCAGTTCTTC
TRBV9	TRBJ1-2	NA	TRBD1	CASSFSGTAVAYTF	TGTGCCAGCAGCTTTTCCGGGACAGCCGTCGCCTACACCTTC
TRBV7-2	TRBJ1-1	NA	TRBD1	CASSLAGVRGPAAFF	TGTGCCAGCAGCTTAGCTGGGGTTAGGGGGCCTGCGGCTTTCTTT
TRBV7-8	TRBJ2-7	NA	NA	CASSSGWAGDPYEQYF	TGTGCCAGCAGCTCCGGGTGGGCAGGGGACCCCTACGAGCAGTACTTC
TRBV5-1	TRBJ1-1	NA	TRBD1	CASSSALDRVNTEAFF	TGCGCCAGCAGCTCAGCCCTTGACAGGGTGAACACTGAAGCTTTCTTT
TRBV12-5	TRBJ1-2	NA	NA	CASGSETNYGYTF	TGTGCTAGTGGTTCCGAGACTAACTATGGCTACACCTTC
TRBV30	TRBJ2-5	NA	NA	CAWWGPTETQYF	TGTGCCTGGTGGGGGCCGACTGAGACCCAGTACTTC
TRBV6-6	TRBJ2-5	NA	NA	CASSYAEGSMDF	TGTGCCAGCAGTTACGCCGAGGGGAGTATGGACTTC
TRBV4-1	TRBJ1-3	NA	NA	CASSQGFLDSERLGNTIYF	TGCGCCAGCAGCCAAGGATTTTTGGACTCCGAACGCCTCGGAAACACCATATATTTT
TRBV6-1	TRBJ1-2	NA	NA	CASSPSLGSPYGYTF	TGTGCCAGCAGCCCGTCCCTCGGGAGCCCCTATGGCTACACCTTC
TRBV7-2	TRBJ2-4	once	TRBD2	CASSLFRTSGASKNIQYF	TGTGCCAGCAGCTTATTTAGGACTAGCGGGGCCTCCAAAAACATTCAGTACTTC
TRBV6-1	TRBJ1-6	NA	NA	CASSEGEGSYNSPLHF	TGTGCCAGCAGTGAAGGGGAGGGCTCCTATAATTCACCCCTCCACTTT
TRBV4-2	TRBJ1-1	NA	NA	CASSQDLIGQGVNTEAFF	TGTGCCAGCAGCCAAGATTTGATAGGGCAAGGGGTGAACACTGAAGCTTTCTTT
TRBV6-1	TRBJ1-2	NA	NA	CASSVEGSSNYGYTF	TGTGCCAGCAGTGTAGAGGGCAGTTCTAACTATGGCTACACCTTC
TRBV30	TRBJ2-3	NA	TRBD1	CAWSQNRGTDTQYF	TGTGCCTGGAGTCAAAACAGGGGTACAGATACGCAGTATTTT
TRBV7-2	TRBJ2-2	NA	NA	CASSRDSNTGELFF	TGTGCCAGCTCAAGGGACTCTAATACCGGGGAGCTGTTTTTT